This T cell receptor beta chain emerged from a study of cytomegalovirus exposure and HLA in healthy donors. PCR primers comprised 60 Vbeta and 13 Jbeta primers. Measured with immunoSEQ multiplex PCR; TCRdb has only the in-frame clones, and not every one. The profile shows about 67,000 clones, 65% to 70% of them singletons. The V and J ends lost 6 bases and 3 bases, in that order; junction bases with no gene match: 8. The germline CDR1 and CDR2 sequences are MNHNS and SASEGT. The CDR3 is 14 residues long. The chain carries TRBV6-1 and TRBJ2-7; TRBD1 matches at 7 bases. The TCR sequence derives from a woman under 40 in good health and CMV-seronegative. The sequenced sample consisted of PBMCs. The chain's CDR3 is CASRHLTGLYEQYF. The CDR3 DNA reads as TGTGCCAGCAGACACCTGACAGGGCTCTACGAGCAGTACTTC.